Given below is one TCR beta chain in context. Antigen unknown. TCRdb keeps only in-frame clones here, not all; method: immunoSEQ multiplex PCR. The profile covers 15,000 to 20,000 clones, with approximately 72% appearing a single time and approximately 9.2% taken by the ten largest. V lost 4 bases and J lost 1, with 5 bases in between. Germline assignment: CDR1 LNHDA and CDR2 SQIVND (reference sequence). CDR3 length: 14 amino acids. This entry belongs to a study of tumor-infiltrating lymphocytes in localized non-small cell lung cancer. Study in general: Several tumor histologies, both smoking statuses, and some post-neoadjuvant chemotherapy samples were included. From each patient, both tumor and uninvolved lung, non-adjacent to tumor, were sampled. Whole-study findings and limits: Higher tumor T cell infiltration than in uninvolved lung was supported by TCRbeta sequencing. No link was found between tumor T-cell fraction and recurrence-free survival.

Sequenced sample: lung tumor tissue. The rearrangement links TRBV19 to TRBJ2-6, with D uncertain. The sequence came from a human donor with non-small cell lung cancer. CDR3 nucleotide sequence: TGTGCCAGTAGTAGGAGATCTGGGGCCAACGTCCTGACTTTC. Encoded protein: CASSRRSGANVLTF. Combining the CDR3 with reference TRBV19 and TRBJ2-6 gives the whole variable domain DGGITQSPKYLFRKEGQNVTLSCEQNLNHDAMYWYRQDPGQGLRLIYYSQIVNDFQKGDIAEGYSVSREKKESFPLTVTSAQKNPTAFYLCASSRRSGANVLTFGAGSRLTVL.